The 11 T cell receptor beta chains in this list originate from one sample, sequenced in a study of Graves' ophthalmopathy and Graves' hyperthyroidism. The TCR beta CDR3 regions underwent amplification from RNA transcripts. HTBI-primed RT-PCR formed the first round, and a multiplex PCR formed the second. MiXCR was run by TCRdb on the multiplex PCR reads, yielding one entry per CDR3 protein. The sample has 400,000 to 450,000 distinct CDR3 sequences, 20% to 25% seen once. Sequenced: peripheral blood. The receptor source for this set is a young woman with stable Graves' hyperthyroidism.

This clonotype was observed many times. The J gene is TRBJ2-3, the V gene TRBV9; 13 bases line up with TRBD2. The CDR3 runs to 16 residues. V trimming: 4 bases; J trimming: 2 bases; junction bases outside the gene matches: 4. CDR1 is SGDLS and CDR2 is YYNGEE in the germline V gene. The CDR3 DNA reads as TGTGCCAGCAGCACGGGACTAGCGGGGACCACAGATACGCAGTATTTT. Translation: CASSTGLAGTTDTQYF.

In its sample, this clonotype was seen many times. The chain carries TRBV4-2 and TRBJ1-2; D perhaps matches TRBD1 (6 bases). The germline V gene encodes CDR1 LGHNA and CDR2 YNFKEQ. V lost 1 base, J lost 4 bases, and 13 bases lay in between. CDR3 length: 15 amino acids. CDR3 residues: CASSQGGQVLYGYTF. The CDR3 region has the DNA TGTGCCAGCAGCCAAGGGGGGCAGGTCCTCTATGGCTACACCTTC.

This clonotype was seen a handful of times. This rearrangement joins TRBV4-1 to TRBJ2-7, with D perhaps matching TRBD1 (6 bases). Trimming removed 2 bases at V and 4 bases at J, with 15 bases between. Germline CDR1 and CDR2: MGHRA and YSYEKL. The length of the CDR3 is 15 residues. CDR3 in DNA: TGCGCCAGCAGCCAACAGGGGCGCCCTGGGTACGAGCAGTACTTC. Translation gives CASSQQGRPGYEQYF.

Many counts were recorded for this clonotype. This chain joins TRBV29-1 and TRBJ1-5; 7 nucleotides align to TRBD1. With V trimmed by 5 bases and J by 1 base, 5 bases remained unmatched. CDR1 SQVTM and CDR2 ANQGSEA come from the germline V gene. This CDR3 has 14 residues. CDR3 in DNA: TGCAGCGTTTCCCTGGGACAGAGCAATCAGCCCCAGCATTTT. Amino acid sequence: CSVSLGQSNQPQHF. Supplemented by reference TRBV29-1 and TRBJ1-5, the full variable domain reads SAVISQKPSRDICQRGTSLTIQCQVDSQVTMMFWYRQQPGQSLTLIATANQGSEATYESGFVIDKFPISRPNLTFSTLTVSNMSPEDSSIYLCSVSLGQSNQPQHFGDGTRLSIL.

CDR3 sequence (DNA): TGTGCCAGCAGCCCTCAGGCCCCAAATTCACCCCTCCACTTT. Translation: CASSPQAPNSPLHF. The chain joins TRBV9 to TRBJ1-6, with D uncertain. Deletions cut 4 bases from V and 7 bases from J, with 12 bases between. The CDR3 is 14 residues long. CDR1 is SGDLS, CDR2 YYNGEE, per germline.

This clonotype was observed many times. The chain carries TRBV12-3 or TRBV12-4 and TRBJ1-2, with D unclear. Deletions cut 3 bases from V and 6 bases from J, with 14 bases between. The CDR3 runs to 14 residues. CDR3 amino acids: CASSFVAGKDGYTF. The CDR3, as DNA: TGTGCCAGCAGTTTCGTAGCGGGGAAAGATGGCTACACCTTC.

Concerning this clonotype itself: The junction differs from germline at one of its ends, possibly a read error. V usage is TRBV18 and J usage is TRBJ1-5; the match to TRBD1 covers 7 bases. This CDR3 spans 14 amino acids. Germline V gene lookup returns CDR1 KGHSH and CDR2 LQKENI. Here the CDR3 reads CASPPGTVSQPQHF. In DNA, the CDR3 is TGTGCCAGCCCACCGGGGACAGTCAGTCAGCCCCAGCATTTT.

There are many counts of this clonotype. The chain couples TRBV19 to TRBJ1-2; D not resolved. V shed 2 bases and J shed 2 bases, with 6 bases lying between them. The CDR3 has 13 residues. Germline V gene sequence: CDR1 LNHDA, CDR2 SQIVND (reference sequence). For the CDR3, the DNA is TGTGCCAGTAGTATACCCAGGAACTATGGCTACACCTTC. Its protein is CASSIPRNYGYTF.

This clonotype was seen ten or more times. The chain couples TRBV6-5 to TRBJ2-7; 9 bases align to TRBD2. Germline values: CDR1 MNHEY, CDR2 SVGAGI. CDR3 length: 16 residues. With 0 bases clipped from V and 2 bases from J, the junction kept 5 bases outside the gene matches. The CDR3 sequence: CASSYSGGRAAYEQYF. CDR3 in DNA: TGTGCCAGCAGTTACTCAGGCGGGAGGGCTGCCTACGAGCAGTACTTC.

In this sample, this clonotype turned up many times. The chain recombines TRBV6-1 with TRBJ2-7; the D gene is possibly TRBD2 (5 bases). CDR1 MNHNS and CDR2 SASEGT come from the germline V gene. The CDR3 length is 17 residues. With 8 bases removed from V and 3 bases from J, the gap between germline ends came to 26 bases. DNA of the CDR3: TGTGCCAGCTCGGGGTGGGAGACGGATCTCAAATTCTACGAGCAGTACTTC. Translated, it gives CASSGWETDLKFYEQYF.

This clonotype was observed many times. The genes are TRBV30 and TRBJ2-7; TRBD2 matches at 7 bases. V trimming: 0 bases; J trimming: 0 bases; junction bases outside the gene matches: 8. Germline values: CDR1 GTSNPN, CDR2 SVGIG (reference sequence). This CDR3 is built from 16 residues. The CDR3 nucleotides read TGTGCCTGGAGTGTAGTCCGGGACTACACCTCCTACGAGCAGTACTTC. The encoded protein is CAWSVVRDYTSYEQYF.